Listed below are T cell receptor beta chains from one sample, sequenced in a study of T cell clonotyping in hematopoietic cell transplantation. Sequencing was performed with immunoSEQ multiplex PCR; in TCRdb, only in-frame clones are kept and a portion is missing. The table has approximately 44,000 clones, approximately 80% seen once; the top ten hold 5% to 6.5%. The sequencing here drew on peripheral blood mononuclear cells, taken before stem cell transplant. These receptors originate from a man aged 55 to 70 with myelodysplastic syndrome. Some clones in this sample may be carry-over from other donors' samples. The conserved cysteine and the conserved F or W are not part of the CDR3 here. The D gene is left open where the match is weak. Expanded clones are given a class, and other clones once, few, many or no size at all.

>TRBV27|few|TRBD1|TRBJ2-2
ASRRDRGNTGELF
>TRBV27|-|-|TRBJ1-1
ASSNLAQGNTEAF
>TRBV7-6|few|-|TRBJ2-2
ASSPDTGMGELF
>TRBV7-2|-|-|TRBJ1-1
ASSYRGSTEAF
>TRBV19|-|-|TRBJ1-6
ASRSGQLNSPLH
>TRBV9|-|TRBD2|TRBJ2-3
ASSVVGSGGATDTQY
>TRBV29-1|-|-|TRBJ2-5
SVEVRDRETQY
>TRBV7-2|once|-|TRBJ2-7
ASSRDFGQY
>TRBV11-2|once|-|TRBJ1-1
ASSLGDTEAF
>TRBV11-3|-|-|TRBJ2-2
ASSLSGRGELF
>TRBV5-1|-|-|TRBJ1-1
ASSSGGDTEAF
>TRBV9|-|TRBD1|TRBJ2-2
ASSAVGRGIIGELF
>TRBV30|-|-|TRBJ1-1
AWSVPEVNTEAF
>TRBV6-5|-|TRBD1|TRBJ1-3
ASSYLGQAGQTTIY
>TRBV11-1|-|-|TRBJ1-1
ASSPWGTEAF
>TRBV5-1|once|-|TRBJ1-2
ASSLGGNYGYT
>TRBV29-1|-|-|TRBJ2-5
SVRGVTGRGKETQY
>TRBV12-5|-|-|TRBJ1-1
ASGLGGDTEAF
>TRBV5-1|-|TRBD1|TRBJ2-7
ASRKTGQLYEQY
>TRBV6-6|-|-|TRBJ1-1
ASSYSAEAF
>TRBV9|-|TRBD2|TRBJ2-7
ASSVGLAEGEQY
>TRBV28|once|TRBD1|TRBJ1-3
ASSLTTGSATIY
>TRBV9|-|-|TRBJ2-3
ASSVFGLDTQY
>TRBV7-3|-|-|TRBJ2-6
ASSSVGLGSGANVLT
>TRBV4-3|-|-|TRBJ2-5
ASSPTDRRQETQY
>TRBV6-5|-|-|TRBJ2-7
ASKATGQNYEQY
>TRBV5-4|-|TRBD1|TRBJ1-4
ASTRGTGQNEKLF
>TRBV19|-|-|TRBJ2-7
ASSDVTYEQY
>TRBV29-1|-|-|TRBJ2-5
SVQGHRDKKETQY